Described below is a single T cell receptor beta chain sequence and its context. This clone came up a few times. Its specific antigen is unknown. No much larger clone is present one base from it, and per-base qualities are unavailable. Receptor amplification or capture employed the immunoSEQ multiplex PCR assay. The deep sequencing platform assayed some 98,000 TCR templates per sample. Genomic DNA extracted from sorted T cells was used for TCRbeta CDR3 sequencing. Concerning the study's data processing: The R programming language was used for clonal analysis of the TCRbeta CDR3 data. Alloreactive CD4+ and CD8+ clones were identified by comparing unstimulated samples to CFSE-low samples taken after the reaction. By matching sequences to the repertoires of sorted unstimulated Treg and non-Treg cells, each alloreactive CD4+ clone was assigned a regulatory or non-regulatory origin. The immuneACCESS repertoire file appears here via TCRdb, limited to in-frame rearrangements. These files lack a portion of the clones; in checked studies, under half of the deficit traces to unresolved V genes, and the cause of the others is not known. Clonal size and the V and J genes are those of that table, whereas D and trimming came from the DNA. Within this sample are 90,000 to 130,000 clones, with around nine tenths of them counted one time only. The biggest ten clones account for approximately 1.2% of the sample.

TCRbeta CDR3 sequencing was performed on sorted unstimulated T cells and on proliferating T cells recovered from mixed lymphocyte reactions. Fresh whole blood from around 11 HLA-typed healthy donors was used to isolate PBMCs. The germline V gene (reference sequence) specifies SEHNR as CDR1 and FQNEAQ as CDR2. From the cysteine up to the phenylalanine, the CDR3 has a length of 13 residues. The entry retains the CDR3 DNA only, 39 bases that are in frame from base 1. The V and J ends are trimmed by 8 bases and 3 bases, leaving 14 bases between them. This entry comes from a study of siplizumab effects on memory and regulatory T cells (dated by TCRdb to the late 2010s). Broadly, across the study: The study examined how the anti-CD2 antibody siplizumab affects alloreactive T-cell subsets in allogeneic mixed lymphocyte reactions built from human PBMCs. On the study overall, not on this receptor specifically: No functional confirmation was obtained for the suppressive function of proliferating Tregs from siplizumab cultures. Unstimulated naive T cells appeared to be more diverse than memory T cells, and naive cells seemed to make a substantial contribution to the alloresponse. Siplizumab significantly reduced the cumulative frequency of alloreactive sequences traceable to unstimulated CD4+ memory T cells. Roughly 75-97% of proliferating CD4+ or CD8+ clones could not be assigned a naive or memory phenotype. Because sequences at frequencies below about 10^-5 were poorly captured, only a minor fraction of alloreactive clones could be mapped back to unstimulated subsets. Of the alloreactive CD4+ clones that could be mapped, the Treg-derived share averaged about 63% with siplizumab compared with 25% to 30% in control reactions.

The sequence was obtained from a human donor in good health. The chain employs TRBV7-9 and TRBJ2-7; the D region may be TRBD1 or TRBD2, each matching 5 bases equally. The sequenced material came from CD4+ T cells sorted from blood. The bases read TGTGCCAGCGGAACTTCGGGACGCTACGAGCAGTACTTC. The resulting protein is CASGTSGRYEQYF.